One and the same sample provided the 5 T cell receptor beta chains below, sequenced in a study of CD8 T cells in ankylosing spondylitis. TCRdb processed the 5' RACE reads anew with MiXCR; each CDR3 protein has one entry. The sample records more than 300,000 distinct CDR3 sequences, 7% to 9% being singletons. Study results and caveats: What appeared characteristic of ankylosing spondylitis blood was a TCR beta motif of eight highly homologous variants.

These receptors' antigens are unknown. Sequencing input: blood, either unsorted or a sorted T cell fraction (not recorded which). Source of these receptors: a male donor with ankylosing spondylitis.

The chain carries TRBV20-1 and TRBJ1-1, with unresolved D. CDR1 is DFQATT and CDR2 is SNEGSKA in the germline V gene (reference sequence). The CDR3 has 15 residues. Trimming left V 0 bases short and J 0 bases short, with 11 bases between. CDR3 sequence (DNA): TGCAGTGCTAGAGATAGGGCCGAGGTGAACACTGAAGCTTTCTTT. It is translated as CSARDRAEVNTEAFF.

A few counts support this clonotype. V and J are TRBV7-3 and TRBJ1-5; TRBD1 is a possible D gene (5 bases). Germline V gives CDR1 SGHTA, CDR2 FQGTGA. V was pared by 4 bases and J by 4 bases, with 8 bases between. This CDR3 region has 13 residues. This chain's CDR3 is CASSSTVNQPQHF. The DNA of the CDR3 is TGTGCCAGCAGCTCGACAGTGAATCAGCCCCAGCATTTT.

The table lists this clonotype with many counts. The chain joins TRBV7-3 to TRBJ2-3; TRBD2 matches at 15 bases. CDR3 length: 20 residues. The V gene end was trimmed by 2 bases and the J gene end by 2 bases; junction bases not matched to a gene: 11. Germline-derived CDR1 and CDR2 are SGHTA and FQGTGA. In DNA, the CDR3 is TGTGCCAGCAGCTTAGACGGACTAGCGGGAGGGCCCCTTTACACAGATACGCAGTATTTT. Translating gives CASSLDGLAGGPLYTDTQYF.

The J gene is TRBJ2-3, the V gene TRBV5-1, with TRBD2 as a possible D gene (5 bases). CDR1 is SGHRS, CDR2 YFSETQ, per germline. Trimming cost V 4 bases and J 6 bases, with 18 bases left between them. This CDR3 comprises 15 residues. CDR3 loop: CASSPADGVADTQYF. Here the CDR3 DNA reads TGCGCCAGCAGCCCAGCGGACGGAGTGGCGGATACGCAGTATTTT.

The sample holds a few counts of this clonotype. The germline gene is not matched at one end of the junction; a read error may be the cause. This chain uses TRBV6-5 with TRBJ1-2, with no clear D. CDR3 length: 15 amino acids. From germline, CDR1 is MNHEY and CDR2 SVGAGI. The chain's CDR3 is CASSYSAGRNYRYTF. Written as DNA, the CDR3 is TGTGCCAGCAGTTACTCTGCGGGTCGGAACTATCGCTACACCTTC.